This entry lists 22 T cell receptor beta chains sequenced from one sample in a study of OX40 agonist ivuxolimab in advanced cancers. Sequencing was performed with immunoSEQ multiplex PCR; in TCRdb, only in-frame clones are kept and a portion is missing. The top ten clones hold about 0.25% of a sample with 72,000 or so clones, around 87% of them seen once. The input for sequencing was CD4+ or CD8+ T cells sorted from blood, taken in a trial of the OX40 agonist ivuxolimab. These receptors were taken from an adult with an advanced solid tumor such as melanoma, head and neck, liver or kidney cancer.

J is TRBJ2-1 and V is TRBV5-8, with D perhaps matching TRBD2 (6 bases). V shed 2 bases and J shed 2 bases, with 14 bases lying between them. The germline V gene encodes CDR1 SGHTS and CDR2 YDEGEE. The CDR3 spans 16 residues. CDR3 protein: CASSLFSGATYNEQFF. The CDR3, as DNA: TGTGCCAGCAGCTTATTCTCGGGAGCCACCTACAATGAGCAGTTCTTC.

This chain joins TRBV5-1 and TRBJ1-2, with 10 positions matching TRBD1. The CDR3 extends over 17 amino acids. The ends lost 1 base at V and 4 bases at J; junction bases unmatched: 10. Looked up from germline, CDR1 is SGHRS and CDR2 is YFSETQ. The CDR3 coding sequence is TGCGCCAGCAGCTTGAGGTCTGGGGGACAGGGGAGCTATGGCTACACCTTC. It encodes CASSLRSGGQGSYGYTF.

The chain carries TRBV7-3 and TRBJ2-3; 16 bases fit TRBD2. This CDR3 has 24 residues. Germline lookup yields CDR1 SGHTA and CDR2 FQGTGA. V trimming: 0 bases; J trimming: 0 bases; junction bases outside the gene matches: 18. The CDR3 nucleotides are TGTGCCAGCAGCTTAACGCGGGTCCCCCCGGGACTAGCGGGAGGGCCAGTCAGCACAGATACGCAGTATTTT. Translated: CASSLTRVPPGLAGGPVSTDTQYF.

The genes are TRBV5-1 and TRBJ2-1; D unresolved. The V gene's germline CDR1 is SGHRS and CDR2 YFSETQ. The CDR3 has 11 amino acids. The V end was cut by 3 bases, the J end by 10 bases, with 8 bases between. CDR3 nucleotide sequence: TGCGCCAGCAGCTCCGGGTCAGAGCAGTTCTTC. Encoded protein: CASSSGSEQFF.

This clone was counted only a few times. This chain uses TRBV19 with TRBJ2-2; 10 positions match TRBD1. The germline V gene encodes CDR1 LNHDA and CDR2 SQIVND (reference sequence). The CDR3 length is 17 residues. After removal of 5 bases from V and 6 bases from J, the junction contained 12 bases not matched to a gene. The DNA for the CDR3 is TGTGCCAGTAGTCCTGTGGGAGGACAGGGGGGATCCGGGGAGCTGTTTTTT. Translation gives CASSPVGGQGGSGELFF.

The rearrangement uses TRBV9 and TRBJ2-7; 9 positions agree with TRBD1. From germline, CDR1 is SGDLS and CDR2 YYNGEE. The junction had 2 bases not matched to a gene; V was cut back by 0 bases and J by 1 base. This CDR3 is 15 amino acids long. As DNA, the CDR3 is TGTGCCAGCAGCGTAGACGGGACAGGGTCCTACGAGCAGTACTTC. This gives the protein CASSVDGTGSYEQYF.

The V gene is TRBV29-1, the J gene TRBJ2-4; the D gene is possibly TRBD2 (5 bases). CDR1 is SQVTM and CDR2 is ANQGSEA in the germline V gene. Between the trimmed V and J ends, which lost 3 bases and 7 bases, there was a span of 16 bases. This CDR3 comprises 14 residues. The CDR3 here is CSVDRTGEGNIQYF. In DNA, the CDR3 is TGCAGCGTTGATCGGACCGGGGAAGGGAACATTCAGTACTTC.

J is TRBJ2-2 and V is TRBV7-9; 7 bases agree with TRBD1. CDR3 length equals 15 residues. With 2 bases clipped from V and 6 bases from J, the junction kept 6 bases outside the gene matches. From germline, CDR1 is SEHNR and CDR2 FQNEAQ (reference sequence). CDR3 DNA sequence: TGTGCCAGCAGCTTAACACAGACAGGGCCCGGGGAGCTGTTTTTT. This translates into CASSLTQTGPGELFF.

CDR3 sequence (DNA): TGTGCCACCAGCCCGTCGAGGGTTGGGTATGGCTACACCTTC. This gives the protein CATSPSRVGYGYTF. This chain links TRBV15 with TRBJ1-2, with D unclear. The CDR3 is 14 residues long. V was pared by 5 bases and J by 5 bases, with 15 bases between. Germline V gene lookup returns CDR1 LNHNV and CDR2 YYDKDF (reference sequence). Filled out from reference TRBV15 and TRBJ1-2, the complete variable domain reads DAMVIQNPRYQVTQFGKPVTLSCSQTLNHNVMYWYQQKSSQAPKLLFHYYDKDFNNEADTPDNFQSRRPNTSFCFLDIRSPGLGDTAMYLCATSPSRVGYGYTFGSGTRLTVV.

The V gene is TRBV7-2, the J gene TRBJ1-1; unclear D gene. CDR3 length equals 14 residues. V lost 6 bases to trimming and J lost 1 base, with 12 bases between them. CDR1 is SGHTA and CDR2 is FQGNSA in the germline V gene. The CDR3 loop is CASSRPWENTEAFF. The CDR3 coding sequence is TGTGCCAGCAGTCGACCCTGGGAGAACACTGAAGCTTTCTTT.

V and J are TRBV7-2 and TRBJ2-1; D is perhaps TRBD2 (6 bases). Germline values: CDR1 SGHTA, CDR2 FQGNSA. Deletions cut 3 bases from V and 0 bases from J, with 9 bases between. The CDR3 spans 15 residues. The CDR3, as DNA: TGTGCCAGCAGCTTTGGCGGGACCTCCTACAATGAGCAGTTCTTC. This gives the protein CASSFGGTSYNEQFF.

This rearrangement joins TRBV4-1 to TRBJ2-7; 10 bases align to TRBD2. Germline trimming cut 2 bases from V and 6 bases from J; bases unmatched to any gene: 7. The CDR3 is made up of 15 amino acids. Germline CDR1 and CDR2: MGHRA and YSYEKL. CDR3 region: CASSQQLAGYFEQYF. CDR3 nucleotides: TGCGCCAGCAGCCAACAACTAGCGGGATATTTCGAGCAGTACTTC.

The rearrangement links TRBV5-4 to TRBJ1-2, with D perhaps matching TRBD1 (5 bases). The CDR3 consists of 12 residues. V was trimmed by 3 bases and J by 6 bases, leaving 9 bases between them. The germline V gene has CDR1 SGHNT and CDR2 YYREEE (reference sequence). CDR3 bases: TGTGCCAGCAGCTGGGACTTGGATGGCTACACCTTC. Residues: CASSWDLDGYTF.

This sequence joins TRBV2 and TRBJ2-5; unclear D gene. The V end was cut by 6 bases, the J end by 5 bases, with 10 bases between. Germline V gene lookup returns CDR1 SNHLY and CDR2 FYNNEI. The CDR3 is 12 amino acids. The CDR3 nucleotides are TGTGCCAGCAGGGAAAAGCTGGAGACCCAGTACTTC. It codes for CASREKLETQYF.

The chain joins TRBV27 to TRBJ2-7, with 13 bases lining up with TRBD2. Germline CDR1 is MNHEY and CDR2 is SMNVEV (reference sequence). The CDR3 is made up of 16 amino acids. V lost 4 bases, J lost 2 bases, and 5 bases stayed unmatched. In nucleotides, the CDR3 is TGTGCCAGCAGTTCGACCGGGACTAGCGGGACCTACGAGCAGTACTTC. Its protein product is CASSSTGTSGTYEQYF.

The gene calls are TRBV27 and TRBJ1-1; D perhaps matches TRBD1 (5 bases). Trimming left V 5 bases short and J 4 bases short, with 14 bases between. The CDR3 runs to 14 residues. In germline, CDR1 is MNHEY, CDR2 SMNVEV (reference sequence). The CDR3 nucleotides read TGTGCCAGCAGTGCCATAGTGGGACTCACTGAAGCTTTCTTT. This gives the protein CASSAIVGLTEAFF.

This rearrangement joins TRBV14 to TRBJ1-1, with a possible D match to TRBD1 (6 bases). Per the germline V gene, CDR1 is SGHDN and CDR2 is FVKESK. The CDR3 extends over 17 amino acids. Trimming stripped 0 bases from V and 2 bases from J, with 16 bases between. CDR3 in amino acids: CASSQEWRGRGNTEAFF. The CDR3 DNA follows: TGTGCCAGCAGCCAAGAATGGCGAGGCAGGGGAAACACTGAAGCTTTCTTT.

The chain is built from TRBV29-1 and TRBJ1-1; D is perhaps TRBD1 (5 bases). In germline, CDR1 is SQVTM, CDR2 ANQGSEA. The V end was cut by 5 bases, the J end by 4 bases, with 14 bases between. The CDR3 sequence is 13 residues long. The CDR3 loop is CSVLGVGGTEAFF. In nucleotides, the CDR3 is TGCAGCGTTCTGGGTGTTGGGGGCACTGAAGCTTTCTTT.

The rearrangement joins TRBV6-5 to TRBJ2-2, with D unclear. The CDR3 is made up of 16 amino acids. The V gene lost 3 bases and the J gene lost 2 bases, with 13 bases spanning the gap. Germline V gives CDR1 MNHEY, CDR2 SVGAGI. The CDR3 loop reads CASSYDISLNTGELFF. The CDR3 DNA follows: TGTGCCAGCAGTTATGATATTAGCTTAAACACCGGGGAGCTGTTTTTT.

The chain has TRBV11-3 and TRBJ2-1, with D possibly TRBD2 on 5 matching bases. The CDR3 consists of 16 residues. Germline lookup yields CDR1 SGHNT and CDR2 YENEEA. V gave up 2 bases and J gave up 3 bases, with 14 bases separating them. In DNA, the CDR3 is TGTGCCAGCAGCTTATCCCCCCCGGGGATCTACAATGAGCAGTTCTTC. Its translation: CASSLSPPGIYNEQFF.

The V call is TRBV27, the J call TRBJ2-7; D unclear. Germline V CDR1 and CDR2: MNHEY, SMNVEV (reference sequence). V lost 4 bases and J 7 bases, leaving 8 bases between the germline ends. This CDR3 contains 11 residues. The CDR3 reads CASSYLREQYF. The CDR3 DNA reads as TGTGCCAGCAGTTACTTAAGGGAGCAGTACTTC.

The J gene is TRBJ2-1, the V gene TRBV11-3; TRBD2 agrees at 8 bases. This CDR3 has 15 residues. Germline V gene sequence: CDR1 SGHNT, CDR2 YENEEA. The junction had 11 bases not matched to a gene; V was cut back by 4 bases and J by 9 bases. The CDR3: CASSSGLEGVAEQFF. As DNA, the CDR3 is TGTGCCAGCAGCTCGGGACTAGAAGGAGTCGCTGAGCAGTTCTTC.